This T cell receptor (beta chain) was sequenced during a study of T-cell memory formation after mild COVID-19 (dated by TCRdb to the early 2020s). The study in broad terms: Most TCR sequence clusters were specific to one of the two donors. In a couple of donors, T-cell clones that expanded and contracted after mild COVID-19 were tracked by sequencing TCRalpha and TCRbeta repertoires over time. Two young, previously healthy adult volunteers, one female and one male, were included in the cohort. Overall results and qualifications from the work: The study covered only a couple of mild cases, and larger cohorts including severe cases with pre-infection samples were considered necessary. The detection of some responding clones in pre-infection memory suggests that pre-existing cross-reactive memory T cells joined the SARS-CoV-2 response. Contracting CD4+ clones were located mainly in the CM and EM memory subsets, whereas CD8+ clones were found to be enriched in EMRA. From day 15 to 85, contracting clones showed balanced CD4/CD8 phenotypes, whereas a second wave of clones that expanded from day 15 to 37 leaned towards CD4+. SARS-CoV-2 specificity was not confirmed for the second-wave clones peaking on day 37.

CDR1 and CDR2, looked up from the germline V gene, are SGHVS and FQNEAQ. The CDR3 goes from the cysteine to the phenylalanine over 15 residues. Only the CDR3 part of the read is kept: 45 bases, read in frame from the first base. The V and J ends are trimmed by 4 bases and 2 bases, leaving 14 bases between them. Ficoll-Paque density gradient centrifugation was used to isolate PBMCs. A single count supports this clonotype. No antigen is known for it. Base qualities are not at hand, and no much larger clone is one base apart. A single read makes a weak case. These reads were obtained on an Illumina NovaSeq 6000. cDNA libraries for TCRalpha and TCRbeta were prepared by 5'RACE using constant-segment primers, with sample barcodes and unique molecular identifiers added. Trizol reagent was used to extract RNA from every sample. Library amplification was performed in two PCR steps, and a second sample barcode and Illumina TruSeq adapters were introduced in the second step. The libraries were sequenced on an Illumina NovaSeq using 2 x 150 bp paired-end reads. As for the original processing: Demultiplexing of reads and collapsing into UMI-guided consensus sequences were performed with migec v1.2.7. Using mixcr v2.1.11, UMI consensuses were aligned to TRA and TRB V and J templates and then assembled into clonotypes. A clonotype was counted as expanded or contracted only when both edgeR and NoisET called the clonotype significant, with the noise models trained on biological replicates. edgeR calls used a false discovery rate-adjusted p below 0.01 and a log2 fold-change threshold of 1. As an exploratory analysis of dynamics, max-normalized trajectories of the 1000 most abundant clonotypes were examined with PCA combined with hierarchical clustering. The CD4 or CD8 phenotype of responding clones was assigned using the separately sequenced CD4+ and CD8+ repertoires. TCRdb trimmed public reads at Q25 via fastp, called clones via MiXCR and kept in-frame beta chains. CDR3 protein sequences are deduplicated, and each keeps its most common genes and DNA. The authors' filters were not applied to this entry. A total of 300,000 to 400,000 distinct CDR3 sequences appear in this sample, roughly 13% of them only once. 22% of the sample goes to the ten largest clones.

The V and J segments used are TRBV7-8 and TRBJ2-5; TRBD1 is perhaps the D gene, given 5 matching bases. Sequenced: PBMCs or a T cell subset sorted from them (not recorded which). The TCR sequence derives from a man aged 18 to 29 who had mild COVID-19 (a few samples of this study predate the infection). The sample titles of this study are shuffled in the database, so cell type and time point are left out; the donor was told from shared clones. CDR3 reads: CASSSGYQGQETQYF. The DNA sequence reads TGTGCCAGCAGCTCAGGGTATCAGGGACAAGAGACCCAGTACTTC.